This T cell receptor beta chain was found in a study of T cell repertoires in ileal Crohn's disease. About the study: Patients had a median roughly 8-year disease duration, and over 30% were active smokers. About half of patients got postoperative therapy: ten or so thiopurines, around 18 anti-TNF.

Produced via immunoSEQ multiplex PCR; TCRdb's table is partial and in-frame only. The data hold about 31,000 clones, with around 80% observed a single time. Comments on this clone: Antigen: not known.

Findings and caveats of the study: Compared with non-smokers, active smokers at surgery showed more clonal expansions. High-frequency clones were more common in sorted CD8 than CD4 cells.

Germline-derived CDR1 and CDR2 are SGHRS and YFSETQ. V shed 4 bases and J 5 bases; nucleotides not matched to a gene: 6. This CDR3 is built from 15 residues. The TCR was taken from an adult with Crohn's disease. The sequenced sample consisted of ileal tissue. The V and J genes are TRBV5-1 and TRBJ2-2, with TRBD1 matching 9 bases. Written as DNA, the CDR3 is TGCGCCAGCAGCCGGACAGGGGAAAGGACCGGGGAGCTGTTTTTT. Amino acids: CASSRTGERTGELFF.